The 10 T cell receptor beta chains listed next were all sequenced from one sample in a study of shared clonotypes between healthy human individuals. This table comes from immunoSEQ multiplex PCR, and its TCRdb copy is limited to in-frame clones, with some not included. This table has around 2,100,000 clones, about 94% appearing once. CD45RO-negative cells were positively selected for CCR7, leaving out terminally differentiated effector memory CD45RA+ cells. The sample taken for sequencing was naive CD8+ T cells sorted from blood. These receptors originate from a man aged 18 to 30 in good health.

A single count supports this clone. This chain connects TRBV13 to TRBJ1-4; possibly TRBD1 for D (5 bases). This CDR3 is built from 17 residues. Germline CDR1 reads PRHDT; CDR2 reads FYEKMQ (reference sequence). Trimming shortened V by 1 base and J by 0 bases, and 12 bases separated the two germline ends. The CDR3 sequence: CASSLASGYATNEKLFF. The CDR3 region has the DNA TGTGCCAGCAGCTTAGCATCAGGGTATGCAACTAATGAAAAACTGTTTTTT.

CDR3 residues: CASSEARVTDTQYF. CDR3 nucleotide sequence: TGCGCCAGCAGTGAGGCGAGGGTCACAGATACGCAGTATTTT. The chain recombines TRBV10-1 with TRBJ2-3; D might be TRBD2 (5 bases). In germline, CDR1 is WNHNN, CDR2 SYGVQD (reference sequence). The CDR3 has 14 amino acids. V lost 2 bases and J lost 2, with 8 bases in between.

Concerning this clone itself: Other DNA variants within this sample encode the same CDR3. This chain connects TRBV9 to TRBJ2-7; possibly TRBD2 for D (5 bases). V was clipped by 0 bases and J by 0 bases, with 7 bases between them. The CDR3 is made up of 14 amino acids. Germline-derived CDR1 and CDR2 are SGDLS and YYNGEE. CDR3 protein: CASSVGGNSYEQYF. The CDR3 DNA reads TGTGCCAGCAGCGTAGGAGGGAACTCCTACGAGCAGTACTTC.

V and J are TRBV6-5 and TRBJ2-5; TRBD1 matches at 7 bases. TRBJ2-7 explains the end of the DNA better; the J call may be wrong. This CDR3 has 14 amino acids. CDR1 is MNHEY and CDR2 is SVGAGI in the germline V gene. The CDR3 region has the DNA TGTGCCAGCAGTTACTCGACAGGGACCTACGAGCAGTACTTC. This translates into CASSYSTGTYEQYF.

As concerns this clone: This same CDR3 is encoded by further DNA sequences in the sample. V is TRBV6-5 and J is TRBJ2-5; tentatively, D is TRBD1 or TRBD2 (5 bases each). This CDR3 comprises 14 residues. Trimming removed 0 bases at V and 3 bases at J, with 8 bases between. Germline values: CDR1 MNHEY, CDR2 SVGAGI. This CDR3 reads CASSYSGGEETQYF. The CDR3 DNA follows: TGTGCCAGCAGTTACTCTGGGGGTGAAGAGACCCAGTACTTC.

The gene calls are TRBV30 and TRBJ2-1, with 10 bases aligning to TRBD2. The CDR3 loop spans 15 amino acids. The ends lost 1 base at V and 5 bases at J; junction bases unmatched: 5. Germline CDR1 GTSNPN, CDR2 SVGIG (reference sequence). CDR3 DNA sequence: TGTGCCTGGAGTGATACTAGCGGGGCTAACAATGAGCAGTTCTTC. Its protein is CAWSDTSGANNEQFF.

The chain couples TRBV7-2 to TRBJ2-5; 7 bases agree with TRBD2. Germline V CDR1 and CDR2: SGHTA, FQGNSA. This CDR3 has 15 amino acids. With 3 bases clipped from V and 0 bases from J, the junction kept 4 bases outside the gene matches. Here the CDR3 DNA reads TGTGCCAGCAGCTTCTTCCTAGCGGACCAAGAGACCCAGTACTTC. Amino acid sequence: CASSFFLADQETQYF.

The chain links TRBV13 to TRBJ2-3; TRBD2 aligns across 10 bases. CDR3 length: 17 amino acids. The V segment lost 5 bases and the J segment 2 bases; nucleotides outside the gene matches: 10. CDR1 is PRHDT and CDR2 is FYEKMQ in the germline V gene (reference sequence). The CDR3 reads CASSPGASGGFTDTQYF. DNA for the CDR3: TGTGCCAGCAGCCCGGGGGCTAGCGGGGGTTTCACAGATACGCAGTATTTT.

V gene TRBV7-2 combines with J gene TRBJ2-5; the D call may be TRBD1 or TRBD2 (5 bases each). Germline V lookup: CDR1 SGHTA, CDR2 FQGNSA. The CDR3 has 15 residues. Trimming removed 3 bases at V and 1 base at J, with 12 bases between. This CDR3 reads CASSFGTDVQETQYF. The CDR3 DNA follows: TGTGCCAGCAGCTTCGGGACGGATGTCCAAGAGACCCAGTACTTC.

This chain links TRBV13 with TRBJ2-3, with D perhaps assigned TRBD1 or TRBD2 (5 bases each). Germline V gene lookup returns CDR1 PRHDT and CDR2 FYEKMQ (reference sequence). The CDR3 is made up of 15 amino acids. V dropped 5 bases and J dropped 4 bases, with 16 bases sitting between them. CDR3 nucleotides: TGTGCCAGCAGCCGGGGCCGCCGCGGGCCAGATACGCAGTATTTT. Translation: CASSRGRRGPDTQYF.